The clone carrying this T cell receptor beta chain was seen a single time. Its specificity is unknown. Each subset's genomic DNA was shared equally among a number of immunoSEQ plates. Replicate PCRs from sorted subsets contained roughly 220 ng DNA, which is 30,000 to 35,000 T cell genomes. The repertoire was sequenced with immunoSEQ multiplex PCR; TCRdb's copy has only in-frame clones and lacks some. The table lists 740,000 or so clones, roughly 72% of them singletons. Germline CDR1 is MDHEN and CDR2 is SYDVKM. V was cut by 2 bases and J by 0 bases, with 5 bases left in between. The CDR3 runs to 14 residues. The data are from a study of shared clonotypes between healthy human individuals. Study-level points and caveats: Sorted-subset sequencing was shown by rarefaction to be incomplete despite large depth.

This rearrangement joins TRBV28 to TRBJ1-3; D is unclear. This TCR derives from a woman in her 30s in good health. What was sequenced was memory CD4+ T cells sorted from blood. As to subset: CD45RA-negative fraction. The CDR3 here is CASSLELSGNTIYF. CDR3 nucleotide sequence: TGTGCCAGCAGTTTAGAACTCTCTGGAAACACCATATATTTT.